This T cell receptor beta chain was found in a study of identical twins. This clonotype was found a few times. The antigen is unknown. CDR1 and CDR2 from the germline V gene are SGDLS and YYNGEE. The CDR3 totals 14 residues. Trimming cost V 2 bases and J 8 bases; bases outside gene matches: 7. MiXCR was run by TCRdb on the 5' RACE reads, yielding one entry per CDR3 protein. The repertoire holds under 450,000 distinct CDR3 sequences, with approximately 17% as singletons. Study outcomes and limitations: Beta out-of-frame sequences displayed a weaker excess of sharing between twins.

V gene TRBV9 combines with J gene TRBJ2-1; 7 bases are shared with TRBD2. The sequence derives from a man aged 50 or older in good health. Material for sequencing was naive T cells sorted from blood. The CDR3 DNA is TGTGCCAGCAGCGTCGGCGGGAGTCCCCATGAGCAGTTCTTC. This sequence encodes CASSVGGSPHEQFF.